This T cell receptor beta chain was identified during a study of early T cells in non-severe SARS-CoV-2 infection. The overall study: Unsorted whole-blood RNA was sequenced in bulk, leaving chains unpaired. Study-wide findings and caveats: VDJdb-based annotation leaned toward anti-spike CD8 responses and missed private and CD4 specificities.

This clonotype was detected only a few times. The antigen is undetermined. V lost 3 bases, J lost 6 bases, and 7 bases stayed unmatched. CDR1 LGHDT and CDR2 YNNKEL come from the germline V gene (reference sequence). This CDR3 contains 15 residues. Unique molecular identifier tags were affixed to discrete cDNA molecules. MiXCR, run by TCRdb on the 5' RACE reads, gives a single entry per CDR3 protein. This table has tens of thousands of distinct CDR3 sequences, around 12% appearing once. Sequenced material: whole blood, taken at baseline. The V gene is TRBV3-1, the J gene TRBJ1-5, with TRBD1 matching 8 bases. The origin of this receptor is an adult who was a healthcare worker with PCR-confirmed SARS-CoV-2 infection or an uninfected control (not recorded which). The donor label of this sample is uncertain. CDR3 loop: CASSQDRDDSQPQHF. The CDR3 DNA is TGTGCCAGCAGCCAGGACAGGGACGACAGTCAGCCCCAGCATTTT.